Listed here are 17 T cell receptor beta chains from one sample, sequenced in a study of cytomegalovirus exposure and HLA in healthy donors. The PCR made use of 60 Vbeta and 13 Jbeta primers. The assay was immunoSEQ multiplex PCR, and TCRdb's table has in-frame clones only and misses some. The repertoire holds some 170,000 clones, roughly 76% seen once, with around 4.7% in the top ten. The source material was PBMCs. Every receptor here comes from a woman younger than 30 in good health and CMV-seropositive.

This clone showed up just once. The rearrangement uses TRBV7-8 and TRBJ1-2; TRBD1 matches 10 bases. Germline V gene lookup returns CDR1 SGHVS and CDR2 FQNEAQ. The CDR3 is made up of 15 amino acids. The V and J ends lost 1 base and 7 bases, in that order; junction bases with no gene match: 6. The CDR3, as DNA: TGTGCCAGCAGCTTAGGGACAGGGGGGACTCCTGGCTACACCTTC. It specifies CASSLGTGGTPGYTF.

The genes are TRBV6-4 and TRBJ1-1, with a weak D call TRBD1 (5 bases). Germline loops: CDR1 MRHNA, CDR2 SNTAGT. V dropped 6 bases and J dropped 3 bases, with 14 bases sitting between them. The CDR3 contains 14 residues. CDR3 bases: TGTGCCAGCAGGGTTGGGGGAGGATACACTGAAGCTTTCTTT. Translated: CASRVGGGYTEAFF.

The rearrangement joins TRBV9 to TRBJ2-3; 10 bases map to TRBD2. The V gene end was trimmed by 5 bases and the J gene end by 5 bases; junction bases not matched to a gene: 5. This CDR3 has 14 amino acids. Germline V CDR1 and CDR2: SGDLS, YYNGEE. The CDR3 sequence: CASRASGGEDTQYF. CDR3 DNA: TGTGCCAGCAGGGCTAGCGGGGGTGAAGATACGCAGTATTTT.

The J gene is TRBJ2-7, the V gene TRBV28; 8 bases agree with TRBD2. V shed 2 bases, J shed 4 bases, and the junction held 7 bases outside the gene matches. Germline V gives CDR1 MDHEN, CDR2 SYDVKM. CDR3 length: 15 amino acids. The DNA of the CDR3 is TGTGCCAGCAGTTTAATAGGACTAGCAATTTACGAGCAGTACTTC. It is translated as CASSLIGLAIYEQYF.

This clone was seen just once. J is TRBJ1-4 and V is TRBV11-2; D not certain. V was cut by 0 bases and J by 5 bases, with 7 bases left in between. The CDR3 loop spans 14 amino acids. Germline V gene lookup returns CDR1 SGHAT and CDR2 FQNNGV. CDR3 bases: TGTGCCAGCAGCTTAGATCGGGGAAATGAAAAACTGTTTTTT. Its protein product is CASSLDRGNEKLFF.

The V call is TRBV5-6, the J call TRBJ1-1; D is undetermined. Germline CDR1 is SGHDT and CDR2 is YYEEEE. The V end was cut by 3 bases, the J end by 3 bases, with 12 bases between. The CDR3 has 14 amino acids. CDR3 DNA sequence: TGTGCCAGCAGCTCATTCCCCAGGTACACTGAAGCTTTCTTT. Its protein is CASSSFPRYTEAFF. Using reference TRBV5-6 and TRBJ1-1 for the parts outside the CDR3, the full variable domain is DAGVTQSPTHLIKTRGQQVTLRCSPKSGHDTVSWYQQALGQGPQFIFQYYEEEERQRGNFPDRFSGHQFPNYSSELNVNALLLGDSALYLCASSSFPRYTEAFFGQGTRLTVV.

This clone was picked up a small number of times. The CDR3: CASSKAPWTGRREMNTEAFF. The DNA for the CDR3 is TGTGCCAGCAGCAAAGCTCCCTGGACAGGGCGACGTGAGATGAACACTGAAGCTTTCTTT. The chain combines TRBV21-1 with TRBJ1-1; TRBD1, the table's D call, lacks a check against the DNA. TRBV21-1 is labeled a pseudogene. This CDR3 region has 20 residues.

The J gene is TRBJ2-3, the V gene TRBV5-1; no reliable D call. Germline CDR1 is SGHRS and CDR2 is YFSETQ. The CDR3 is 14 amino acids. V dropped 0 bases and J dropped 6 bases, with 11 bases sitting between them. CDR3 sequence (DNA): TGCGCCAGCAGCTTGGGGATAGCTGGTGATACGCAGTATTTT. It encodes CASSLGIAGDTQYF.

This clone showed up just a few times. The chain links TRBV27 to TRBJ2-7, with TRBD1 identical over 7 bases. The germline gives CDR1 MNHEY, CDR2 SMNVEV (reference sequence). The CDR3 length is 14 residues. Trimming took 5 bases from V and 6 from J; bases not matched to a gene: 10. The CDR3 bases are TGTGCCAGCAGTCCGTCGACAGGGCTAAGCGAGCAGTACTTC. It encodes CASSPSTGLSEQYF.

The sample holds one count of this clone. V and J are TRBV6-1 and TRBJ2-2; 15 nucleotides line up with TRBD2. V lost 6 bases, J lost 6 bases, and 2 bases stayed unmatched. The germline V gene encodes CDR1 MNHNS and CDR2 SASEGT. The CDR3 spans 15 residues. The CDR3 reads CASRWTSGGAGELFF. The CDR3, as DNA: TGTGCCAGCAGATGGACTAGCGGGGGGGCCGGGGAGCTGTTTTTT.

Notes on this clone: At one boundary the junction diverges from the germline segment, which might be a read error. The genes are TRBV7-9 and TRBJ1-1; D is unresolved. This CDR3 has 13 residues. Germline V gene lookup returns CDR1 SEHNR and CDR2 FQNEAQ (reference sequence). The CDR3 sequence is CSSSLGHFTEAFF. DNA for the CDR3: TGTTCCAGCAGCTTAGGGCATTTCACTGAAGCTTTCTTT.

The V and J genes are TRBV7-2 and TRBJ1-3; weak D call: TRBD1 (6 bases). The V end lost 1 base, the J end lost 0 bases, and 13 bases lay between the germline ends. The CDR3 loop spans 17 amino acids. Germline V gene sequence: CDR1 SGHTA, CDR2 FQGNSA. The CDR3, as DNA: TGTGCCAGCAGCTTAGGCGGAGGACAGAACTCTGGAAACACCATATATTTT. Residues: CASSLGGGQNSGNTIYF. The full variable domain, with the rest looked up from reference TRBV7-2 and TRBJ1-3, is GAGVSQSPSNKVTEKGKDVELRCDPISGHTALYWYRQSLGQGLEFLIYFQGNSAPDKSGLPSDRFSAERTGGSVSTLTIQRTQQEDSAVYLCASSLGGGQNSGNTIYFGEGSWLTVV.

This rearrangement joins TRBV18 to TRBJ1-1, with a weak D call TRBD1 (6 bases). Trimming left V 1 base short and J 6 bases short, with 15 bases between. The CDR3 has 15 residues. The V gene's germline CDR1 is KGHSH and CDR2 LQKENI. CDR3 sequence (DNA): TGTGCCAGCTCACCACTAAGGGGGGGCCCAGCTGAAGCTTTCTTT. Translation: CASSPLRGGPAEAFF.

In its sample, this clone was seen once. This chain links TRBV7-9 with TRBJ2-2, with D hard to call. V lost 3 bases and J lost 0, with 11 bases in between. Germline loops: CDR1 SEHNR, CDR2 FQNEAQ (reference sequence). This CDR3 contains 16 residues. The CDR3 here is CASSFTVLSNTGELFF. The CDR3 region has the DNA TGTGCCAGCAGCTTTACGGTCCTATCGAACACCGGGGAGCTGTTTTTT.

J is TRBJ1-2 and V is TRBV27; D may be TRBD1 (6 bases). The CDR3 is made up of 16 amino acids. V gave up 2 bases and J gave up 5 bases, with 18 bases separating them. Looked up from germline, CDR1 is MNHEY and CDR2 is SMNVEV (reference sequence). Written as DNA, the CDR3 is TGTGCCAGCAGTTTAAAATTTTCACAGGGTTCATATGGCTACACCTTC. It encodes CASSLKFSQGSYGYTF.

The V call is TRBV2, the J call TRBJ1-1, with D perhaps matching TRBD1 (6 bases). The germline gives CDR1 SNHLY, CDR2 FYNNEI. The V end lost 6 bases, the J end lost 3 bases, and 20 bases lay between the germline ends. This CDR3 is built from 16 residues. CDR3 loop: CASSIRQGLGDTEAFF. As DNA, the CDR3 is TGTGCCAGCAGCATTCGCCAGGGGCTAGGCGACACTGAAGCTTTCTTT.

The chain employs TRBV7-9 and TRBJ1-1; 8 bases are shared with TRBD1. CDR3 length: 12 residues. The J segment lost 6 bases and the V segment lost 4 bases, leaving 1 base of the junction unmatched. Looked up from germline, CDR1 is SEHNR and CDR2 is FQNEAQ (reference sequence). CDR3 DNA: TGTGCCAGCAGCTCGACAGGGGCTGAAGCTTTCTTT. Amino acids: CASSSTGAEAFF.